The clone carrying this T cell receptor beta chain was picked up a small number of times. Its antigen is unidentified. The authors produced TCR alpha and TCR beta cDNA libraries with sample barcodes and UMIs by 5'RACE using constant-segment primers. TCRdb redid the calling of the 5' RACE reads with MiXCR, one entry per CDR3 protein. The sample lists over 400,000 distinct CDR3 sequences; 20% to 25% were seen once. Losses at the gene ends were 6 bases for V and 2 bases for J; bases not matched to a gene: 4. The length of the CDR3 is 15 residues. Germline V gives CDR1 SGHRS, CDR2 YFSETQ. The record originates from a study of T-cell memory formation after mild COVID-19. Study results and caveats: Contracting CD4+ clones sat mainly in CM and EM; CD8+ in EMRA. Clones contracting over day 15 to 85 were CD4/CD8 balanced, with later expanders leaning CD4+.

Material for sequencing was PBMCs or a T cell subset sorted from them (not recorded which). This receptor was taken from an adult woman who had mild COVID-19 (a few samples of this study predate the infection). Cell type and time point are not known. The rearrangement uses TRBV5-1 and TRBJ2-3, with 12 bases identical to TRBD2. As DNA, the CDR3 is TGCGCCAGCAAACTAGCGGGGGGACCCACAGATACGCAGTATTTT. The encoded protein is CASKLAGGPTDTQYF. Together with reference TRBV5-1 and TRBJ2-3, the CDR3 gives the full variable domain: KAGVTQTPRYLIKTRGQQVTLSCSPISGHRSVSWYQQTPGQGLQFLFEYFSETQRNKGNFPGRFSGRQFSNSRSEMNVSTLELGDSALYLCASKLAGGPTDTQYFGPGTRLTVL.